The present T cell receptor beta chain was sequenced within a study of blood T cell repertoires in COVID-19. V lost 7 bases to trimming and J lost 0 bases; unmatched junction nucleotides: 6. CDR1 is SNHLY and CDR2 is FYNNEI in the germline V gene. This CDR3 contains 15 residues. In Seattle, patients joined the study during active infection and were tracked longitudinally. Per the study methods: Estimation of nucleated cell counts was performed using reference gene primer amplification. TCRdb keeps only in-frame clones here, not all; method: immunoSEQ multiplex PCR. Clone size and the V and J calls come from that table; the DNA yielded D and trimming. The table lists around 94,000 clones, about 85% of them singletons.

Sequencing input: peripheral blood. The chain has TRBV2 and TRBJ2-1; 7 bases map to TRBD1. The sequence was obtained from a woman aged 50 to 60 with COVID-19, enrolled during active disease. The CDR3 DNA sequence: TGTGCCAGCAACTTGGACAGGAGCTCCTACAATGAGCAGTTCTTC. Its protein product is CASNLDRSSYNEQFF. The full variable domain, its missing parts supplied by reference TRBV2 and TRBJ2-1, is EPEVTQTPSHQVTQMGQEVILRCVPISNHLYFYWYRQILGQKVEFLVSFYNNEISEKSEIFDDQFSVERPDGSNFTLKIRSTKLEDSAMYFCASNLDRSSYNEQFFGPGTRLTVL.